The 27 T cell receptor beta chains below come from one sample, sequenced in a study of blood T cell repertoires in COVID-19. Using immunoSEQ multiplex PCR, the repertoire was profiled, and TCRdb retains in-frame clones only, with some absent. The sample lists 95,000 to 150,000 clones, 80% seen once, with more than 15% in the top ten. Material for sequencing was peripheral blood. These receptors came from a man in his 60s with active or convalescent COVID-19.

The chain carries TRBV19 and TRBJ2-1; 11 bases line up with TRBD2. J gave up 0 bases and V 3 bases, and 10 bases lay outside the gene matches. Germline CDR1 and CDR2: LNHDA and SQIVND (reference sequence). CDR3 size: 19 residues. The CDR3 DNA is TGTGCCAGTAGTATCGGACTAGCGGGCGACCTGAGCTCCTACAATGAGCAGTTCTTC. Translated: CASSIGLAGDLSSYNEQFF.

This clone was observed a handful of times. The V and J genes are TRBV4-3 and TRBJ2-1; 11 bases line up with TRBD2. This CDR3 is built from 16 residues. The trim removed 1 base at V and 3 bases at J, leaving 2 bases unmatched. The germline V gene encodes CDR1 LGHNA and CDR2 YSLEER. CDR3 amino acids: CASSQVGTSGYNEQFF. CDR3 coding DNA: TGCGCCAGCAGCCAAGTCGGGACTAGCGGCTACAATGAGCAGTTCTTC.

This clone was seen ten or more times. This chain links TRBV5-5 with TRBJ2-7; a possible D gene is TRBD1 (6 bases). Germline loops: CDR1 SGHKS, CDR2 YYEKEE (reference sequence). The CDR3 has 14 residues. V lost 1 base, J lost 4 bases, and 12 bases lay in between. This CDR3 reads CASSLQDRGYEQYF. The CDR3, as DNA: TGTGCCAGCAGCTTGCAGGACAGAGGGTACGAGCAGTACTTC.

This sequence joins TRBV7-6 and TRBJ2-1, with D possibly matching TRBD1 (7 bases). CDR1 is SGHVS and CDR2 is FNYEAQ in the germline V gene. The CDR3 covers 14 residues. V lost 1 base, J lost 7 bases, and 11 bases lay in between. CDR3 nucleotide sequence: TGTGCCAGCAGCTTAGGACCAGGGGGGAATGAGCAGTTCTTC. It yields the protein CASSLGPGGNEQFF.

This clone was seen just once. V usage is TRBV28 and J usage is TRBJ2-5; D not certain. Trimming shortened V by 5 bases and J by 5 bases, and 3 bases separated the two germline ends. Looked up from germline, CDR1 is MDHEN and CDR2 is SYDVKM. The CDR3 is 10 amino acids. The CDR3 sequence is CASSEETQYF. The CDR3 nucleotides are TGTGCCAGCAGTGAGGAGACCCAGTACTTC.

The chain employs TRBV19 and TRBJ1-5, with 8 bases aligning to TRBD1. The trim removed 6 bases at V and 5 bases at J, leaving 6 bases unmatched. Germline CDR1 reads LNHDA; CDR2 reads SQIVND (reference sequence). The CDR3 loop spans 14 amino acids. This CDR3 reads CASSATGAYQPQHF. The CDR3 region has the DNA TGTGCCAGTAGCGCGACAGGGGCCTATCAGCCCCAGCATTTT.

The V gene is TRBV24-1, the J gene TRBJ2-2, with D possibly matching TRBD2 (5 bases). This CDR3 has 12 amino acids. The V end was cut by 6 bases, the J end by 7 bases, with 8 bases between. The germline V gene encodes CDR1 KGHDR and CDR2 SFDVKD. CDR3 residues: CATSLADGELFF. In DNA, the CDR3 is TGTGCCACCAGTCTAGCCGACGGGGAGCTGTTTTTT.

The gene calls are TRBV7-9 and TRBJ2-7; perhaps TRBD1 as D (5 bases). V lost 5 bases, J lost 7 bases, and 15 bases lay in between. The CDR3 is 13 residues long. Germline lookup yields CDR1 SEHNR and CDR2 FQNEAQ (reference sequence). The DNA of the CDR3 is TGTGCCAGCAGCCTGAACCAGAAGGGGGAGCAGTACTTC. This codes for CASSLNQKGEQYF.

J is TRBJ2-3 and V is TRBV30, with 7 bases lining up with TRBD1. The CDR3 spans 13 residues. V lost 0 bases and J lost 5; bases outside the gene matches: 2. The germline CDR1 and CDR2 sequences are GTSNPN and SVGIG (reference sequence). CDR3 DNA sequence: TGTGCCTGGAGTGTAACAGGGGAAGATACGCAGTATTTT. As protein: CAWSVTGEDTQYF.

The rearrangement joins TRBV12-5 to TRBJ1-1; 7 nucleotides align to TRBD1. This CDR3 has 14 amino acids. Germline CDR1 LGHNT, CDR2 FRNRAP. J lost 5 bases, V lost 5 bases, and 8 bases had no gene match. The CDR3 DNA reads TGTGCTAGTGGTCCGGGGACAGTCGGGACTGAAGCTTTCTTT. It codes for CASGPGTVGTEAFF. The full variable domain, with the rest looked up from reference TRBV12-5 and TRBJ1-1, is DARVTQTPRHKVTEMGQEVTMRCQPILGHNTVFWYRQTMMQGLELLAYFRNRAPLDDSGMPKDRFSAEMPDATLATLKIQPSEPRDSAVYFCASGPGTVGTEAFFGQGTRLTVV.

The J gene is TRBJ2-1, the V gene TRBV27; TRBD2 matches at 11 bases. V was clipped by 3 bases and J by 7 bases; unmatched bases: 5. Germline CDR1 MNHEY, CDR2 SMNVEV (reference sequence). This CDR3 spans 15 amino acids. Here the CDR3 DNA reads TGTGCCAGCAGTTTGGGCGGGACTAGCGGTAATGAGCAGTTCTTC. Protein sequence: CASSLGGTSGNEQFF.

This chain uses TRBV18 with TRBJ2-5; weak D call: TRBD2 (6 bases). The germline CDR1 and CDR2 sequences are KGHSH and LQKENI. The CDR3 spans 14 residues. V lost 3 bases and J 5 bases, leaving 13 bases between the germline ends. CDR3 coding DNA: TGTGCCAGCTCACCGACCACACGGGGGGAGACCCAGTACTTC. Encoded protein: CASSPTTRGETQYF.

The chain recombines TRBV7-9 with TRBJ2-6; 8 bases are shared with TRBD2. Unmatched junction bases numbered 4, after V lost 4 bases and J lost 2 bases. Germline CDR1 reads SEHNR; CDR2 reads FQNEAQ (reference sequence). The CDR3 runs to 16 residues. This CDR3 reads CASSSSGSAGANVLTF. Written as DNA, the CDR3 is TGTGCCAGCAGCTCAAGCGGGAGTGCTGGGGCCAACGTCCTGACTTTC.

V and J are TRBV19 and TRBJ2-1; 13 bases map to TRBD2. The CDR3 loop spans 15 amino acids. Per germline, CDR1 LNHDA and CDR2 SQIVND (reference sequence). Germline trimming cut 10 bases from V and 8 bases from J; bases unmatched to any gene: 11. CDR3: CATTRTSGSLDEQFF. DNA of the CDR3: TGTGCCACCACACGGACTAGCGGGAGCTTAGATGAGCAGTTCTTC. The entire variable domain, with the rest obtained from reference TRBV19 and TRBJ2-1, is as follows: DGGITQSPKYLFRKEGQNVTLSCEQNLNHDAMYWYRQDPGQGLRLIYYSQIVNDFQKGDIAEGYSVSREKKESFPLTVTSAQKNPTAFYLCATTRTSGSLDEQFFGPGTRLTVL.

V usage is TRBV27 and J usage is TRBJ2-7; TRBD2 agrees at 14 bases. CDR1 is MNHEY, CDR2 SMNVEV, per germline (reference sequence). Trimming at V came to 2 bases and at J to 4 bases, leaving 1 base not matched to a gene. The CDR3 runs 15 residues. CDR3 sequence reads: CASSLGTSGSYEQYF. The CDR3, as DNA: TGTGCCAGCAGTTTAGGGACTAGCGGGAGTTACGAGCAGTACTTC.

This chain connects TRBV6-2 or TRBV6-3 to TRBJ2-7, with 7 bases that match TRBD2. The length of the CDR3 is 13 residues. The germline CDR1 and CDR2 sequences are MNHEY and SVGEGT. V lost 5 bases, J lost 3 bases, and 4 bases stayed unmatched. CDR3 sequence reads: CASSKGRGYEQYF. The CDR3 nucleotides are TGTGCCAGCAGTAAAGGGAGGGGCTACGAGCAGTACTTC.

The rearrangement links TRBV4-2 to TRBJ2-1, with D unresolved. V was clipped by 0 bases and J by 4 bases, with 10 bases between them. Germline CDR1 is LGHNA and CDR2 is YNFKEQ. The CDR3 totals 15 residues. The CDR3: CASSQEPAEYNEQFF. The CDR3 bases are TGTGCCAGCAGCCAAGAACCGGCGGAGTACAATGAGCAGTTCTTC.

The V and J genes are TRBV28 and TRBJ2-7, with 7 nucleotides matching TRBD1. From germline, CDR1 is MDHEN and CDR2 SYDVKM. The CDR3 has 16 residues. The V gene end was trimmed by 5 bases and the J gene end by 3 bases; junction bases not matched to a gene: 13. CDR3 in amino acids: CASSPPTDRADYEQYF. The CDR3 region has the DNA TGTGCCAGCAGTCCTCCTACCGACAGGGCGGACTACGAGCAGTACTTC. Combining the CDR3 with reference TRBV28 and TRBJ2-7 gives the whole variable domain DVKVTQSSRYLVKRTGEKVFLECVQDMDHENMFWYRQDPGLGLRLIYFSYDVKMKEKGDIPEGYSVSREKKERFSLILESASTNQTSMYLCASSPPTDRADYEQYFGPGTRLTVT.

This clone has just a few counts. The chain uses TRBV11-2 and TRBJ2-1, with 9 nucleotides matching TRBD2. This CDR3 is built from 16 residues. From germline, CDR1 is SGHAT and CDR2 FQNNGV. The V gene end was trimmed by 3 bases and the J gene end by 3 bases; junction bases not matched to a gene: 6. CDR3: CASSFSETSGYNEQFF. The CDR3 region has the DNA TGTGCCAGCAGCTTCTCGGAGACTAGCGGCTACAATGAGCAGTTCTTC.

The chain uses TRBV5-1 and TRBJ2-7, with 8 bases identical to TRBD2. The CDR3 is 14 residues long. Per the germline V gene, CDR1 is SGHRS and CDR2 is YFSETQ. The trim removed 4 bases at V and 7 bases at J, leaving 10 bases unmatched. CDR3 loop: CASSPGGTPREQYF. CDR3 DNA sequence: TGCGCCAGCAGCCCGGGAGGGACTCCTCGGGAGCAGTACTTC.

This clone was detected only once. The rearrangement joins TRBV6-4 to TRBJ2-7; 7 nucleotides align to TRBD2. CDR1 is MRHNA and CDR2 is SNTAGT in the germline V gene. The ends lost 2 bases at V and 3 bases at J; junction bases unmatched: 10. The CDR3 has 16 amino acids. CDR3 residues: CASSDGWLAECYEQYF. The DNA of the CDR3 is TGTGCCAGCAGTGACGGGTGGCTAGCGGAGTGCTACGAGCAGTACTTC.

This clone is a singleton in its sample. The chain recombines TRBV6-1 with TRBJ2-1; TRBD1 agrees at 7 bases. There are 19 residues in the CDR3. After removal of 2 bases from V and 7 bases from J, the junction contained 20 bases not matched to a gene. Germline V gene lookup returns CDR1 MNHNS and CDR2 SASEGT. The chain's CDR3 is CASSENPPLQGKRKNEQFF. For the CDR3, the DNA is TGTGCCAGCAGTGAAAACCCCCCATTACAGGGGAAGAGAAAAAATGAGCAGTTCTTC.

This clone was detected once. The CDR3 sequence is CASRTPDRPYSPLHF. The CDR3 nucleotides are TGTGCCAGCAGAACCCCCGACAGGCCCTATTCACCCCTCCACTTT. The chain joins TRBV28 to TRBJ1-6; maybe TRBD1 (6 bases). The V and J ends lost 6 bases and 8 bases respectively, with 17 bases between them. Germline V CDR1 and CDR2: MDHEN, SYDVKM. The CDR3 loop spans 15 amino acids.

This clone was recorded only once. The chain couples TRBV9 to TRBJ2-5; tentative D call: TRBD2 (6 bases). Looked up from germline, CDR1 is SGDLS and CDR2 is YYNGEE. Trimming removed 0 bases at V and 9 bases at J, with 18 bases between. This CDR3 has 15 amino acids. DNA for the CDR3: TGTGCCAGCAGCGTAGAGGCAGGGACTGCTGGATCCCAGTACTTC. This sequence encodes CASSVEAGTAGSQYF. The variable domain in full, with the rest retrieved from reference TRBV9 and TRBJ2-5, is DSGVTQTPKHLITATGQRVTLRCSPRSGDLSVYWYQQSLDQGLQFLIQYYNGEERAKGNILERFSAQQFPDLHSELNLSSLELGDSALYFCASSVEAGTAGSQYFGPGTRLLVL.

This sequence joins TRBV5-1 and TRBJ2-5; D gene uncertain. Between the trimmed V and J ends, which lost 0 bases and 0 bases, there was a span of 6 bases. The germline V gene has CDR1 SGHRS and CDR2 YFSETQ. The CDR3 contains 14 residues. DNA of the CDR3: TGCGCCAGCAGCTTGGCCACAGACCAAGAGACCCAGTACTTC. This sequence encodes CASSLATDQETQYF.

The chain joins TRBV5-1 to TRBJ2-5; 11 nucleotides line up with TRBD2. Germline CDR1 and CDR2: SGHRS and YFSETQ. The CDR3 covers 15 residues. J lost 6 bases, V lost 0 bases, and 4 bases had no gene match. As DNA, the CDR3 is TGCGCCAGCAGCTTGGTTAGCGGGAGGGAACAGACCCAGTACTTC. It encodes CASSLVSGREQTQYF.

The rearrangement joins TRBV12-3 or TRBV12-4 to TRBJ1-5; 7 bases are a match to TRBD1. V was pared by 7 bases and J by 3 bases, with 3 bases of the junction left unmatched. This CDR3 is built from 13 residues. The DNA for the CDR3 is TGTGCCAGCACAGGGACAGTCAATCAGCCCCAGCATTTT. It encodes CASTGTVNQPQHF.